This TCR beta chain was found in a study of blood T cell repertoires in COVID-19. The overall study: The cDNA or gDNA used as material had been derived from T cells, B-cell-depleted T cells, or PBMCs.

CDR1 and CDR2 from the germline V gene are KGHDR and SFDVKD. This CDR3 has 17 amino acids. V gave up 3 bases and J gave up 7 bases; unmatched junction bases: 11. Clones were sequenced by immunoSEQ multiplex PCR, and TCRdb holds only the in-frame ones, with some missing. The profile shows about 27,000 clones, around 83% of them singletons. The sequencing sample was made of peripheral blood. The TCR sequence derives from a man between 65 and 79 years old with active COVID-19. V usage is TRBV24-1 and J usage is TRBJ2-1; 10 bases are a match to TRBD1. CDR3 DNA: TGTGCCACCAGTGATCCTGGCAAGACAGGGGGCGGGAATGAGCAGTTCTTC. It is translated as CATSDPGKTGGGNEQFF.